The 8 T cell receptor beta chains below were found in one sample sequenced in a study of T cells in Graves' hyperthyroidism and ophthalmopathy (dated by TCRdb to between 2017 and 2020). Receptor libraries were prepared by multiplex PCR. The instrument given in TCRdb is Illumina HiSeq 2000. The TCR beta CDR3 regions were amplified from RNA transcripts. The TCR CDR3 was subjected to a first round of RT-PCR using the HTBI primer set and the Qiagen OneStep RT-PCR kit. TCRdb reanalyzed the raw reads on its own, using fastp at Q25 for trimming and MiXCR for clone calling, and kept in-frame beta chains. Entries that share a CDR3 protein sequence are merged under the most common genes and DNA. This sample has about 610,000 distinct CDR3 sequences in its table, and approximately 44% of those were observed once. About 8.3% of the sample comes from the top ten. The sample comprised peripheral blood or thyroid tissue (not recorded which). These receptors were taken from a woman between 18 and 29 years old with Graves' hyperthyroidism.

This clonotype was picked up many times. This chain links TRBV5-1 with TRBJ2-7, with no clear D. The germline gives CDR1 SGHRS, CDR2 YFSETQ. The CDR3 totals 14 residues. Trimming removed 9 bases from V and 4 bases from J, with 20 bases in between. CDR3 DNA sequence: TGCGCCATCACACCGGATAGAACCCAATACGAGCAGTACTTC. Translation: CAITPDRTQYEQYF. The full variable domain, its missing parts supplied by reference TRBV5-1 and TRBJ2-7, is KAGVTQTPRYLIKTRGQQVTLSCSPISGHRSVSWYQQTPGQGLQFLFEYFSETQRNKGNFPGRFSGRQFSNSRSEMNVSTLELGDSALYLCAITPDRTQYEQYFGPGTRLTVT.

The J gene is TRBJ1-5, the V gene TRBV29-1; TRBD1 matches at 9 bases. V lost 7 bases and J lost 7; bases outside the gene matches: 11. There are 14 residues in the CDR3. Germline-derived CDR1 and CDR2 are SQVTM and ANQGSEA. CDR3 nucleotide sequence: TGCAGCGAGCAGCTGCGACAGGGGGGGCAGCCCCAGCATTTT. This codes for CSEQLRQGGQPQHF.

This clonotype occurred many times. This chain uses TRBV12-5 with TRBJ1-2; the D gene is possibly TRBD1 (5 bases). The CDR3 extends over 16 amino acids. Germline V gene data show CDR1 as LGHNT and CDR2 as FRNRAP. The ends were cut back, 1 base at V and 4 bases at J, with 16 bases in the middle. The CDR3 region has the DNA TGTGCTAGTGGTTTGGCTGCAGGGATATCCCCCTATGGCTACACCTTC. It specifies CASGLAAGISPYGYTF.

As concerns this clonotype: This CDR3 fails to terminate in the conserved phenylalanine or tryptophan, so it likely reflects a read error. The DNA is left out, because the CDR3 cannot be placed on it with certainty; the CDR3 is given as TCRdb lists it. The chain combines TRBV20-1 with TRBJ2-5; TRBD2 is the table's D call and was not checked against the DNA. The CDR3 extends over 8 residues, inclusive of both ends. Germline V gene lookup returns CDR1 DFQATT and CDR2 SNEGSKA (reference sequence). CDR3 in amino acids: CSARSIAG.

The chain combines TRBV7-8 with TRBJ1-2; D is unclear. The V end was cut by 4 bases, the J end by 7 bases, with 22 bases between. Germline CDR1 and CDR2: SGHVS and FQNEAQ. The CDR3 is 16 amino acids. The CDR3 bases are TGTGCCAGCAGCTCCGCACCGCCAACGGGAGCGACTGGCTACACCTTC. Its translation: CASSSAPPTGATGYTF.

This sequence joins TRBV6-5 and TRBJ2-1; no firm D call. The CDR3 runs 13 residues. Germline V lookup: CDR1 MNHEY, CDR2 SVGAGI. The V end was cut by 3 bases, the J end by 6 bases, with 9 bases between. This chain's CDR3 is CASSYGFINEQFF. In nucleotides, the CDR3 is TGTGCCAGCAGTTATGGATTCATCAATGAGCAGTTCTTC.

This clonotype was observed at least ten times. V usage is TRBV25-1 and J usage is TRBJ1-1; 10 bases map to TRBD1. The CDR3 totals 13 residues. V was pared by 10 bases and J by 12 bases, with 14 bases of the junction left unmatched. Germline V CDR1 and CDR2: MGHDK, SYGVNS. The CDR3: CANRGRDRGATFF. The CDR3, as DNA: TGTGCCAATAGGGGGAGGGACAGGGGCGCAACTTTCTTT.

In the case of this clonotype: Sequence at one end of the junction differs from germline and may be a read error. The rearrangement joins TRBV27 to TRBJ1-1; unclear D gene. Germline-derived CDR1 and CDR2 are MNHEY and SMNVEV (reference sequence). CDR3 length: 13 residues. The CDR3 protein is CANSMGSNTEAFF. CDR3 in DNA: TGTGCCAACAGCATGGGGTCGAACACTGAGGCTTTCTTT.